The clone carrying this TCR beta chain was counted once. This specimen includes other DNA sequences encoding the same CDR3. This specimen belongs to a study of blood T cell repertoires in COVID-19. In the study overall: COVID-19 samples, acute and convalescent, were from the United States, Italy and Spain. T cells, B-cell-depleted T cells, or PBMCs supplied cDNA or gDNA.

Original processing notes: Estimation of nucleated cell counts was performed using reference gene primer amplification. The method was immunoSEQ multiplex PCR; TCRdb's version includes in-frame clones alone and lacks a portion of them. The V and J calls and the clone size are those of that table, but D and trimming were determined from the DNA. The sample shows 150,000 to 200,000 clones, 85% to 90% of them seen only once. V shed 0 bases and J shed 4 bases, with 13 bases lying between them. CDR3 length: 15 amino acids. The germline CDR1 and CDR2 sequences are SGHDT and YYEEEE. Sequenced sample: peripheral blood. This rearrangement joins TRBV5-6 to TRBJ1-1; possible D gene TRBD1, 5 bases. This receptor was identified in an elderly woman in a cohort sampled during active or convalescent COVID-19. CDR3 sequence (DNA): TGTGCCAGCAGCTTGGGGGCAGGGAGGGGCACTGAAGCTTTCTTT. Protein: CASSLGAGRGTEAFF.